This T cell receptor (beta chain) stems from a study of T cell responses to AZD1222 COVID-19 vaccine (dated by TCRdb to 2020 to 2023). At the level of the whole study: Because spike-specific TCR depth and breadth did not differ between the two schedules, AZD1222 recipients who got a second dose at roughly 4 weeks were pooled with those who got a second dose at roughly 12 weeks. TCR sequencing covered roughly 230 trial participants: nearly 210 given two doses of AZD1222 and 26 given two doses of MenACWY control vaccine. Enrollment into the trials was organized by age into subgroups of 18-55, 56-69 and 70-plus years, and those subgroups contained around 150, 28 and 57 TCR-sequenced participants, respectively.

The V end loses 2 bases and the J end loses 7 bases, and a stretch of 6 bases separates them. The CDR3 measures 11 amino acids from cysteine to phenylalanine. Just the 33-base CDR3 DNA is kept, in frame starting at base 1. The germline V gene (reference sequence) yields GTSNPN for CDR1 and SVGIG for CDR2. This specimen's time point label, interpreted: baseline before first vaccination. Samples from vaccinated people were obtained from the UK trials COV001 and COV002, which included a single-blind randomized controlled phase 2/3 trial of AZD1222 (ChAdOx1 nCoV-19) in healthy adults. For TCRbeta chain sequencing, PBMC samples were collected from trial participants at day 0 and at day 28 after the second dose. The CDR3 regions of human TCRbeta chains were subjected to immunosequencing. The original pipeline was this. Repertoire TCRs were checked for matches against a reference library of SARS-CoV-2-specific TCRs that had been generated using the MIRA antigen-specificity platform. Breadth was defined as the fraction of unique TCRs that were SARS-CoV-2-associated, and depth was defined as the fraction of total T cells that were SARS-CoV-2-associated. Using the MIRA data, each spike-specific TCR was assigned both to the spike region to which the TCR was reactive and to a CD4 or CD8 class. Log10-transformed breadth and depth values were compared by one-way ANOVA with Sidak's multiple comparisons tests. This is the immuneACCESS table as TCRdb keeps it, with only in-frame sequences that have V and J called. A part of the clones is gone; compared with another copy, unresolved V genes explain less than half, and the rest is unexplained. V, J and clone size were drawn from that table, and D and trimming were deduced from the DNA. This sample has about 100,000 clones in its table, and roughly nine tenths of those were observed once. The ten biggest clones cover more than 1.5% of the sample.

Comment on this clone: The antigen this receptor binds is unknown. Base quality data are lacking; no much larger clone is found one base away.

Broader findings and caveats from the paper: Reportedly, almost half of the unique spike-specific TCRs recognized epitopes lying outside the regions that are mutated in the B.1.351 and B.1.1.7 variants. Conclusions about previously exposed vaccinees were limited because only a handful of AZD1222 recipients were SARS-CoV-2 seropositive at baseline. Most participants were white British and females outnumbered males, and the authors suggested that clonal diversity may have been underestimated. Because no day 14 peak-response samples were available, repertoires were characterized only after the peak T cell response. In the small 56-69-year group, the increase in depth fell short of significance, most likely because of low power. CD4 TCRs associated with the vaccine covered the entire spike protein, and the dominant responses were in regions 160-218 and 743-854. A significant rise in spike-specific TCR breadth and depth was observed after two AZD1222 doses relative to day 0 and relative to MenACWY recipients.

Specimen: peripheral blood, collected on day 0 of AZD1222 vaccination. This clonotype was obtained from an adult in good health. The chain is assembled from TRBV30 and TRBJ2-1; the D gene identity is not certain. The nucleotides read TGTGCCTGGAGTTTTGGAAATGAGCAGTTCTTC. This sequence encodes CAWSFGNEQFF.